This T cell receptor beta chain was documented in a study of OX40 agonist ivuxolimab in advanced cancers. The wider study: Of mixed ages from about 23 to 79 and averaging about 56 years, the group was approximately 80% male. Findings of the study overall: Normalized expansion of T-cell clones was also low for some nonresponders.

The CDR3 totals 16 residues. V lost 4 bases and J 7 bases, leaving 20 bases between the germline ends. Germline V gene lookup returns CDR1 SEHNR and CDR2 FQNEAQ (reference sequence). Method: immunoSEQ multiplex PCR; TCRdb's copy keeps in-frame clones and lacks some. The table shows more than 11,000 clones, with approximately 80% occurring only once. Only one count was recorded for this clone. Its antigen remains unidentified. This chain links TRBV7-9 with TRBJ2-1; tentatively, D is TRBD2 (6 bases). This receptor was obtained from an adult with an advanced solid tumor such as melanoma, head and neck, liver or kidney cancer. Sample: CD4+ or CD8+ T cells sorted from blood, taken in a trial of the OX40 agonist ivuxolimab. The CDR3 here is CASSSIGTRRRNEQFF. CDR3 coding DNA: TGTGCCAGCAGCTCAATCGGGACTCGGCGGCGGAATGAGCAGTTCTTC.